The 11 T cell receptor beta chains listed next were all sequenced from one sample in a study of T-cell memory formation after mild COVID-19. TCRdb processed the 5' RACE reads anew with MiXCR; each CDR3 protein has one entry. The sample includes about 190,000 distinct CDR3 sequences, about 17% seen only once; the top ten take about 2.4%. The sample consisted of PBMCs or a T cell subset sorted from them (not recorded which). The receptors shown here come from an adult woman who had mild COVID-19 (a few samples of this study predate the infection). Cell type and time point are not known.

This clonotype turned up a few times. The chain employs TRBV29-1 and TRBJ2-4, with 7 bases that match TRBD1. Trimming cost V 4 bases and J 4 bases; bases outside gene matches: 7. Germline CDR1 and CDR2: SQVTM and ANQGSEA. This CDR3 comprises 14 residues. As DNA, the CDR3 is TGCAGCGTTGGGGGTGGGACAGTTAAAAACATTCAGTACTTC. Protein sequence: CSVGGGTVKNIQYF.

This rearrangement joins TRBV19 to TRBJ1-2; TRBD1 might be the D (5 bases). Deletions cut 6 bases from V and 6 bases from J, with 23 bases between. The CDR3 is 16 amino acids. Germline V lookup: CDR1 LNHDA, CDR2 SQIVND (reference sequence). The CDR3 sequence is CASRASGLTRSDGYTF. CDR3 bases: TGTGCCAGTAGAGCTTCGGGACTCACCAGGTCGGATGGCTACACCTTC. The full variable domain, rest sourced from reference TRBV19 and TRBJ1-2, is DGGITQSPKYLFRKEGQNVTLSCEQNLNHDAMYWYRQDPGQGLRLIYYSQIVNDFQKGDIAEGYSVSREKKESFPLTVTSAQKNPTAFYLCASRASGLTRSDGYTFGSGTRLTVV.

This clonotype was seen a few times. The chain combines TRBV3-1 with TRBJ1-1; D is possibly TRBD1 (5 bases). There are 13 residues in the CDR3. V gave up 0 bases and J gave up 8 bases, with 10 bases separating them. The germline CDR1 and CDR2 sequences are LGHDT and YNNKEL (reference sequence). This chain's CDR3 is CASSQDLRDEAFF. Written as DNA, the CDR3 is TGTGCCAGCAGCCAAGATTTAAGGGACGAAGCTTTCTTT.

This clonotype came up a few times. The gene calls are TRBV5-1 and TRBJ2-2; no definite D call. The germline V gene has CDR1 SGHRS and CDR2 YFSETQ. V was trimmed by 3 bases and J by 6 bases, leaving 3 bases between them. The length of the CDR3 is 11 residues. The CDR3 region is CASSYAGELFF. Written as DNA, the CDR3 is TGCGCCAGCAGCTATGCCGGGGAGCTGTTTTTT.

This clonotype has more than one count but fewer than ten. This rearrangement joins TRBV2 to TRBJ2-2, with 11 bases fitting TRBD2. V shed 7 bases, J shed 5 bases, and the junction held 6 bases outside the gene matches. This CDR3 has 15 amino acids. Germline V gene sequence: CDR1 SNHLY, CDR2 FYNNEI. The CDR3 nucleotides read TGTGCCAGCAATGCGGGACTAGCGGATACCGGGGAGCTGTTTTTT. It codes for CASNAGLADTGELFF.

The chain uses TRBV30 and TRBJ1-1; D perhaps matches TRBD1 (5 bases). CDR3 size: 15 residues. The V gene lost 3 bases and the J gene lost 7 bases, with 21 bases spanning the gap. Germline V gives CDR1 GTSNPN, CDR2 SVGIG (reference sequence). The CDR3 region is CAWSRGVPRQDEAFF. CDR3 DNA sequence: TGTGCCTGGAGCCGAGGGGTACCACGTCAGGATGAAGCTTTCTTT.

This clonotype has just a few counts. The V call is TRBV7-2, the J call TRBJ2-3; 8 bases align to TRBD2. CDR1 and CDR2 (germline): SGHTA, FQGNSA. This CDR3 contains 16 residues. V gave up 5 bases and J gave up 2 bases; unmatched junction bases: 9. CDR3 protein: CASSLRVAGITDTQYF. The DNA for the CDR3 is TGTGCCAGCAGCCTGCGGGTAGCGGGGATCACAGATACGCAGTATTTT.

The chain couples TRBV5-1 to TRBJ2-2, with D possibly matching TRBD1 (6 bases). The CDR3 is made up of 14 amino acids. Germline CDR1 is SGHRS and CDR2 is YFSETQ. V was trimmed by 0 bases and J by 6 bases, leaving 9 bases between them. The CDR3 DNA is TGCGCCAGCAGCTTGGACAGGGTATCCGGGGAGCTGTTTTTT. This encodes CASSLDRVSGELFF.

This clonotype was observed a handful of times. The V gene is TRBV5-1, the J gene TRBJ1-2; D is undetermined. The CDR3 is 15 residues long. Germline loops: CDR1 SGHRS, CDR2 YFSETQ. V was clipped by 0 bases and J by 0 bases, with 9 bases between them. CDR3 protein: CASSLDGSSNYGYTF. Here the CDR3 DNA reads TGCGCCAGCAGCTTGGATGGGAGCTCTAACTATGGCTACACCTTC.

The chain employs TRBV7-9 and TRBJ2-1; D might be TRBD2 (6 bases). The CDR3 is 14 residues long. The germline gives CDR1 SEHNR, CDR2 FQNEAQ (reference sequence). Trimming shortened V by 2 bases and J by 5 bases, and 10 bases separated the two germline ends. The DNA of the CDR3 is TGTGCCAGCAGCTTACCCGGGAGACACAATGAGCAGTTCTTC. It codes for CASSLPGRHNEQFF.

This clonotype has a handful of counts. The V and J genes are TRBV12-3 or TRBV12-4 and TRBJ2-2; TRBD1 matches 9 bases. The CDR3 is 14 residues long. The ends lost 5 bases at V and 7 bases at J; junction bases unmatched: 5. The CDR3 nucleotides are TGTGCCAGCAGTCGGGACAGGGCGAACGGGGAGCTGTTTTTT. This sequence encodes CASSRDRANGELFF.